This T cell receptor (beta chain) was obtained from a study of technical replicates of blood from a handful of donors. The germline V gene encodes CDR1 SGHTA and CDR2 FQGTGA. Trimming cost V 5 bases and J 8 bases, with 21 bases left between them. The CDR3 is 15 residues long. Generated by immunoSEQ multiplex PCR, the TCRdb table keeps only in-frame clones and is missing some. This sample has 70,000 to 80,000 clones, with 95% to 97% found just once. The clonotype originates from a human donor in good health. The sequenced sample was T cells isolated from PBMCs. The V and J genes are TRBV7-3 and TRBJ1-2; a weak D match, TRBD1 (6 bases). The CDR3 reads CASSQTAGVRGGYTF. In DNA form, the CDR3 reads TGTGCCAGCAGCCAAACGGCAGGGGTGAGGGGGGGCTACACCTTC. Full variable domain (remainder filled in from reference TRBV7-3 and TRBJ1-2): GAGVSQTPSNKVTEKGKYVELRCDPISGHTALYWYRQSLGQGPEFLIYFQGTGAADDSGLPNDRFFAVRPEGSVSTLKIQRTERGDSAVYLCASSQTAGVRGGYTFGSGTRLTVV.